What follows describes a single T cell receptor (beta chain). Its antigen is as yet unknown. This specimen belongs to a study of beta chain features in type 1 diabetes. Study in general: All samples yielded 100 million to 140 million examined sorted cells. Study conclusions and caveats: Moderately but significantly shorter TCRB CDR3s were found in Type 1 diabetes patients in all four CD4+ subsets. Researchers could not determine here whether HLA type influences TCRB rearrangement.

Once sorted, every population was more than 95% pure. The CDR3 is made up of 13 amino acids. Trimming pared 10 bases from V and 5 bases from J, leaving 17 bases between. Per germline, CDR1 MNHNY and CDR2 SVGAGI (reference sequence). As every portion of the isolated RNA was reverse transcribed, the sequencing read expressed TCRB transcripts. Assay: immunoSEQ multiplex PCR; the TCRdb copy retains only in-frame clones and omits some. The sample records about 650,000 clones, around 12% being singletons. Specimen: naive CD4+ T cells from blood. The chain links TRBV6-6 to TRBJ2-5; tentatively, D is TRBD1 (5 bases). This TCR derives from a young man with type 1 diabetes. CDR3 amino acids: CATRGTGAETQYF. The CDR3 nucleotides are TGTGCCACCAGAGGAACAGGAGCGGAGACCCAGTACTTC.